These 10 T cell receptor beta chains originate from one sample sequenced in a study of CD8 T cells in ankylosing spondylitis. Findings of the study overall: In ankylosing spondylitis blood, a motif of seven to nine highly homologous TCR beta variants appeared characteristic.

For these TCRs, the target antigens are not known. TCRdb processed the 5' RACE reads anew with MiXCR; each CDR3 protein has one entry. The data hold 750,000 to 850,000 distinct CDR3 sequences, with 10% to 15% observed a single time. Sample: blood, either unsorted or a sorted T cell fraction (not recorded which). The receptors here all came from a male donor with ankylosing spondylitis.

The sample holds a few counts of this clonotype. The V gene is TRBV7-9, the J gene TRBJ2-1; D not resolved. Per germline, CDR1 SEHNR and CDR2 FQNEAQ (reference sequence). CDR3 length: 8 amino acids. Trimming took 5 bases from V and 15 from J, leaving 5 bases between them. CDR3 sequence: CASSTRFF. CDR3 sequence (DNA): TGTGCCAGCAGCACGAGGTTCTTC.

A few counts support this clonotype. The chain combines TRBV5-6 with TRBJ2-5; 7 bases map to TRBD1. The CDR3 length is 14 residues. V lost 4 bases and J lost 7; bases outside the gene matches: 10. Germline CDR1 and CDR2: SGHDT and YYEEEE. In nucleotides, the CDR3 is TGTGCCAGCAGCCGCCAAGGGGGCGCAGGGACCCAGTACTTC. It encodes CASSRQGGAGTQYF.

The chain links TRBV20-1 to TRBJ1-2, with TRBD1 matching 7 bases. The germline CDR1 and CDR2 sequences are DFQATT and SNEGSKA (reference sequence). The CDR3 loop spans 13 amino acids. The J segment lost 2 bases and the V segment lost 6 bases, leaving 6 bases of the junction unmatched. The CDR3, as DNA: TGCAGTGCACCCAGGGGGACCAACTATGGCTACACCTTC. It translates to CSAPRGTNYGYTF.

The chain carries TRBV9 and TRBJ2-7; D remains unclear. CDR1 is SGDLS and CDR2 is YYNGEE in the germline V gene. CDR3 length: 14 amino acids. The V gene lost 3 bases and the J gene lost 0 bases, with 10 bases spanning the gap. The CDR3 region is CASSGPRSSYEQYF. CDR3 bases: TGTGCCAGCAGCGGACCCAGGAGCTCCTACGAGCAGTACTTC.

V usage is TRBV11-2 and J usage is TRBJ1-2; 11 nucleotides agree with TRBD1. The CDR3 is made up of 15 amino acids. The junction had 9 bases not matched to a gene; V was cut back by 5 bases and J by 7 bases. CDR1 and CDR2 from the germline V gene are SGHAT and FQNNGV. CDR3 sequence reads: CASSLGQGALSGYTF. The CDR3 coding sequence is TGTGCCAGCAGCCTAGGACAGGGGGCCCTGAGTGGCTACACCTTC.

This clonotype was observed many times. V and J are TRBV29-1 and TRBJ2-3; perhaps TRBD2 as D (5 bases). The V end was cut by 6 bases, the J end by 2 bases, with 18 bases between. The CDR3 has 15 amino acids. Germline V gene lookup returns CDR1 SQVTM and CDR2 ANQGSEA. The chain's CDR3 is CSVLGVEPITDTQYF. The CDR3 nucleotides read TGCAGCGTATTGGGAGTGGAACCCATCACAGATACGCAGTATTTT.

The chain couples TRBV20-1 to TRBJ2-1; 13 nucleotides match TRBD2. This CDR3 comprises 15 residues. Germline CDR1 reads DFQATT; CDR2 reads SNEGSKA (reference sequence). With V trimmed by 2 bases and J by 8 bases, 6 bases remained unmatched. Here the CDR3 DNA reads TGCAGTGCTAGACCGGGACTAGCGGGATGGGATGAGCAGTTCTTC. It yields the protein CSARPGLAGWDEQFF.

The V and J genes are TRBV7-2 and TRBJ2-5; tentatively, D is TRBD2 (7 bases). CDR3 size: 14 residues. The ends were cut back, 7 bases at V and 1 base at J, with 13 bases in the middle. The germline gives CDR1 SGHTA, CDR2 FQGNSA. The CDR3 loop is CASTQGGGQETQYF. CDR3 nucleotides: TGTGCCAGCACGCAAGGGGGGGGCCAAGAGACCCAGTACTTC.

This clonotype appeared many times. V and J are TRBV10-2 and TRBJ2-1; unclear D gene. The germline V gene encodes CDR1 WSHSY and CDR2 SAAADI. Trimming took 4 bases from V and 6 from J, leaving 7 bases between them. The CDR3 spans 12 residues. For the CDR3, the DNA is TGCGCCAGCAGTGGTAGCTCCAATGAGCAGTTCTTC. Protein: CASSGSSNEQFF.

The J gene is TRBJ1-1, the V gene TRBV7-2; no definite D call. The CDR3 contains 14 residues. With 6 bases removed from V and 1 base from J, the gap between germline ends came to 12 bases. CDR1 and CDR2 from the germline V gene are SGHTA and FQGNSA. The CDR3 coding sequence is TGTGCCAGCAGTTCAGGCGGACGGAACACTGAAGCTTTCTTT. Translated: CASSSGGRNTEAFF. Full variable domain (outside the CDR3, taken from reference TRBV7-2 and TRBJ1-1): GAGVSQSPSNKVTEKGKDVELRCDPISGHTALYWYRQSLGQGLEFLIYFQGNSAPDKSGLPSDRFSAERTGGSVSTLTIQRTQQEDSAVYLCASSSGGRNTEAFFGQGTRLTVV.